This TCR beta chain was retrieved from a study of human T cells and chemical hapten exposure. Study conclusions and caveats: Following DPC sensitization, TCRs present above 1 in 1000 frequency showed no change. Expanded TCR sets contained significantly more large CDR3 similarity clusters than controls.

Time point given: pre-sensitization, week 0. This sample's treatment: therapeutic diphenylcyclopropenone sensitization with weekly scalp DPC. Researchers extracted total RNA from unfractionated whole blood. Samples of blood were obtained prior to the application of each patch test. Trimming left V 1 base short and J 2 bases short, with 11 bases between. Germline-derived CDR1 and CDR2 are SGHVS and FNYEAQ. This CDR3 region has 15 residues. A remark on this clonotype: What it binds is unknown.

TCRdb independently ran MiXCR on the RACE reads; one entry per CDR3 protein. The sample lists 40,000 or so distinct CDR3 sequences; around 12% were seen once. The sequenced sample was whole blood, obtained in connection with sensitization to the hapten diphenylcyclopropenone (DPC). The receptor was derived from a woman aged 35 to 49 with alopecia areata. Some clones in this sample may be carry-over from other donors' samples. The genes are TRBV7-6 and TRBJ2-5; D might be TRBD1 (6 bases). The CDR3 region has the DNA TGTGCCAGCAGCTTAGTAGTGGGGGCTCAAGAGACCCAGTACTTC. It yields the protein CASSLVVGAQETQYF.